Presented here are 4 T cell receptor beta chains from one specimen sequenced in a study of blood T cells in healthy people across ages. It was with a sample-barcoded 5' primer and a J-beta primer mix that a second PCR of roughly 7 to 12 cycles was run. In TCRdb, the 5' RACE reads were re-called with MiXCR into one record per CDR3 protein. Of roughly 640,000 distinct CDR3 sequences listed, around 31% were seen once; the top ten hold approximately 14%. Material for sequencing was blood. The receptors were gathered from an elderly woman in good health.

As regards this clonotype: A clone one base away is much larger, so this may be a read error. The chain is built from TRBV2 and TRBJ2-3; D might be TRBD1 or TRBD2, each matching 5 bases. The V end lost 4 bases, the J end lost 2 bases, and 16 bases lay between the germline ends. In germline, CDR1 is SNHLY, CDR2 FYNNEI. This CDR3 comprises 16 residues. CDR3 in DNA: TGTGCCAGCAGTGCGAGGGGCGCAGTCTCCACAGATACGCAGTATTTT. Translated: CASSARGAVSTDTQYF.

The rearrangement links TRBV20-1 to TRBJ1-6, with unresolved D. CDR3 length: 15 residues. Trimming shortened V by 6 bases and J by 2 bases, and 14 bases separated the two germline ends. Germline CDR1 DFQATT, CDR2 SNEGSKA (reference sequence). CDR3 sequence reads: CSAWSRSTYNSPLHF. Here the CDR3 DNA reads TGCAGTGCCTGGTCCAGATCTACCTATAATTCACCCCTCCACTTT.

This clonotype was seen many times. This chain connects TRBV7-2 to TRBJ1-2; 11 positions match TRBD1. Germline CDR1 is SGHTA and CDR2 is FQGNSA. The length of the CDR3 is 14 residues. Germline trimming cut 3 bases from V and 3 bases from J; bases unmatched to any gene: 0. The CDR3 DNA is TGTGCCAGCAGCTTGGACAGGGGGCACTATGGCTACACCTTC. This codes for CASSLDRGHYGYTF.

V gene TRBV7-9 combines with J gene TRBJ2-3; D is unclear. This CDR3 has 15 amino acids. Germline V gives CDR1 SEHNR, CDR2 FQNEAQ (reference sequence). The V end lost 3 bases, the J end lost 1 base, and 11 bases lay between the germline ends. CDR3 in amino acids: CASSFPMSGTDTQYF. DNA of the CDR3: TGTGCCAGCAGCTTCCCGATGAGCGGCACAGATACGCAGTATTTT.